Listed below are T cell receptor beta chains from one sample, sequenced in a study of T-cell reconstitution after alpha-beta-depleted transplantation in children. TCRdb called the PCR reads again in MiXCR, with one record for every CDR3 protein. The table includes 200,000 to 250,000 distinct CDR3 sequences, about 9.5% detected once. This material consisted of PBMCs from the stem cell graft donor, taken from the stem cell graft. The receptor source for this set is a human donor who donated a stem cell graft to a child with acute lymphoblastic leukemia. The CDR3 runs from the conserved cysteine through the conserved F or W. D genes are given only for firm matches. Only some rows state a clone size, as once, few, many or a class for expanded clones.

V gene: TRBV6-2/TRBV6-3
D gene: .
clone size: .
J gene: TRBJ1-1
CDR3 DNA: TGTGCCAGCAGTTACCAGTTCCCCGGACGGGCTGAAGCTTTCTTT
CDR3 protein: CASSYQFPGRAEAFF

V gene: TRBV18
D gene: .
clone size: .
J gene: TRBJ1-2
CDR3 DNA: TGTGCCAGCTCACCGGAGGGGACCGGGCCCGGCTACACCTTC
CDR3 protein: CASSPEGTGPGYTF

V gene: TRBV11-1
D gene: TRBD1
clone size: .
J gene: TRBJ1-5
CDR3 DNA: TGTGCCAGCAGCCCTCAAACCTACGGACAGGGGGATCAGCCCCAGCATTTT
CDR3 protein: CASSPQTYGQGDQPQHF

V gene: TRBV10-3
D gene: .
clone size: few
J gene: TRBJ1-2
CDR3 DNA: TGTGCCACCGGCCTTCAGCTTAACTATGGCTACACCTTC
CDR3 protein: CATGLQLNYGYTF

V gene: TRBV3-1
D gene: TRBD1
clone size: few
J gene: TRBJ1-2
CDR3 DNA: TGTGCCAGCAGCCAAGAAGACAGGGGTGGTGGCTACACCTTC
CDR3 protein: CASSQEDRGGGYTF

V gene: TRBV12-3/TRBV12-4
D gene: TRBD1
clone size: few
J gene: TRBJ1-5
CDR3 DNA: TGTGCCAGCAGTCTGACAGGGGGGGCAAGCAATCAGCCCCAGCATTTT
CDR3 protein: CASSLTGGASNQPQHF

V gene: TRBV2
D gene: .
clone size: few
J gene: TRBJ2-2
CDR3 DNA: TGTGCCAGCATCGCCGGGCCGGACGCCACCGGGGAGCTGTTTTTT
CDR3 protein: CASIAGPDATGELFF

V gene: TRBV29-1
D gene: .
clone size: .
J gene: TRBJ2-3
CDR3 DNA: TGCAGCGTCCCGACTGTGTCTAGCACAGATACGCAGTATTTT
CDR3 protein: CSVPTVSSTDTQYF

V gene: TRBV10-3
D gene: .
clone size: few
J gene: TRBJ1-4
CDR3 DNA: TGTGCCATCAGTGAGGGGAAGTGGTACGAGTTTGATAATGAAAAACTGTTTTTT
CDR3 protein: CAISEGKWYEFDNEKLFF

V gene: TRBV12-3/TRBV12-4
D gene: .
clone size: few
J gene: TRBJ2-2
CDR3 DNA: TGTGCCAGCAGTTTGCGCGAGGGAACGGGGGAGCTGTTTTTT
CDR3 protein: CASSLREGTGELFF

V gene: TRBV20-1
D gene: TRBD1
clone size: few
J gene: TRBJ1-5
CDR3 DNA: TGCAGTGCTAGTGAGGGGGCTAGGAGCAATCAGCCCCAGCATTTT
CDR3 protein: CSASEGARSNQPQHF

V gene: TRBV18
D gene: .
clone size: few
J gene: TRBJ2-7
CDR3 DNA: TGTGCCAGCTCACCATCTACAACTCCCTCCTACGAGCAGTACTTC
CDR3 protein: CASSPSTTPSYEQYF

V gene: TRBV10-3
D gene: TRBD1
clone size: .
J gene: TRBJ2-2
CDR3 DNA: TGTGCCATCAGTGAGTCCGGGACAGGGGTCACCGGGGAGCTGTTTTTT
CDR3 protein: CAISESGTGVTGELFF

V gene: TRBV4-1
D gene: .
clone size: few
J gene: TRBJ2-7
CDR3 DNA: TGCGCCAGCAGCCAAGCGCCGGGGGCGCGGTCCTACGAGCAGTACTTC
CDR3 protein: CASSQAPGARSYEQYF

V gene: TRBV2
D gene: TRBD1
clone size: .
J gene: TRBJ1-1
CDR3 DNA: TGTGCCAGCAGTACAAGACCTCCAGGGGGCTGGGCTGAAGCTTTCTTT
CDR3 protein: CASSTRPPGGWAEAFF

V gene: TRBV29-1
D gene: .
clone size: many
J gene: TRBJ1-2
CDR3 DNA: TGCAGCGTTGATTCGGCAGGGAGGTACGGCTACACCTTC
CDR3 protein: CSVDSAGRYGYTF

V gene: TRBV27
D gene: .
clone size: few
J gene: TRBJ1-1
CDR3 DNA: TGTGCCAGCAGTTTACCCGGATCCTACACTGAAGCTTTCTTT
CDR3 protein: CASSLPGSYTEAFF

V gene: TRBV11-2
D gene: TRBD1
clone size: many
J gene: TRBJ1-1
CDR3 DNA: TGTGCCAGCAGCTTGATCCGGGACAGTTTTATGAACACTGAAGCTTTCTTT
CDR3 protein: CASSLIRDSFMNTEAFF

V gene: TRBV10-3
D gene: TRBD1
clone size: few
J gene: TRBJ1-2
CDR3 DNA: TGTGCCATCAGTGACTACAGGGGTAACTATGGCTACACCTTC
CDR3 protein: CAISDYRGNYGYTF

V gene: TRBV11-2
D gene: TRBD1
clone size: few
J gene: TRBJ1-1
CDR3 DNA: TGTGCCAGCAGCTTAGCCCGGGACAGGGGGGCTTTCTTT
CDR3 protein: CASSLARDRGAFF

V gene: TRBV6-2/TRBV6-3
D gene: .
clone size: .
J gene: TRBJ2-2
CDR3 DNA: TGTGCCAGCAGTTCTTACACAGATCGGAACACCGGGGAGCTGTTTTTT
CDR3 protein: CASSSYTDRNTGELFF

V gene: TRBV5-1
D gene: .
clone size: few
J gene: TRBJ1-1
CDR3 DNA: TGCGCCAGCAGCTTGGCTATTGCGAACACTGAAGCTTTCTTT
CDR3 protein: CASSLAIANTEAFF

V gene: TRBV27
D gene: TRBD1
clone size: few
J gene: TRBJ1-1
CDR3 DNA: TGTGCCAGCAGCGACCGGGACAGGGAGACTGAAGCTTTCTTT
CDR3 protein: CASSDRDRETEAFF

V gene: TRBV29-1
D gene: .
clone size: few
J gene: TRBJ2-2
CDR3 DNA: TGCAGCGTTGACCTGCGCGGGTCCCACACCGGGGAGCTGTTTTTT
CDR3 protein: CSVDLRGSHTGELFF

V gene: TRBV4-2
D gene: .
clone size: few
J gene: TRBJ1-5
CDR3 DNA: TGTGCCAGCAGCCCCCACGGGGTGGTCAATCAGCCCCAGCATTTT
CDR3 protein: CASSPHGVVNQPQHF

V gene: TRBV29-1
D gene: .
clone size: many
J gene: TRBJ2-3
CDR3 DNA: TGCAGCGTTGAATCCCCAGGAGCGCGAGATACGCAGTATTTT
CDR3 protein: CSVESPGARDTQYF

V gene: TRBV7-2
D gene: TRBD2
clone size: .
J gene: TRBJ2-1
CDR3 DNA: TGTGCCAGCAGTATAGCGGGGGACGACTTCTACAATGAGCAGTTCTTC
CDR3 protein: CASSIAGDDFYNEQFF

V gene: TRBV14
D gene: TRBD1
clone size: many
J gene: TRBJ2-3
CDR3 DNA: TGTGCCAGCAGCCCGGGACAGGGGACGACGCAGTATTTT
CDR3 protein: CASSPGQGTTQYF

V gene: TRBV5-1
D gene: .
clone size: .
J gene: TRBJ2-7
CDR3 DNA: TGCGCCAGCCGACTGACAGTTGCCTACGAGCAGTACTTC
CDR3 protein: CASRLTVAYEQYF

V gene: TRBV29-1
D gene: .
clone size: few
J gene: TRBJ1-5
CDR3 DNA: TGCAGCGTACCGACAGATAGCAATCAGCCCCAGCATTTT
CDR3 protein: CSVPTDSNQPQHF

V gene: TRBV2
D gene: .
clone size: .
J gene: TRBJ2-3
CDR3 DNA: TGTGCCAGCCTCACTGACACAGGGACAGATACGCAGTATTTT
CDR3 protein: CASLTDTGTDTQYF